This is a list of T cell receptor beta chains from one sample in a study of T cells in Graves' hyperthyroidism and ophthalmopathy. MiXCR, applied by TCRdb to the multiplex PCR reads, yields one record per CDR3 protein. The sample lists hundreds of thousands of distinct CDR3 sequences, more than 12% occurring once. Sequenced input: blood. All receptors derive from a man in his fifties or sixties with Graves' ophthalmopathy. The CDR3 runs from the conserved cysteine through the conserved F or W. The D gene is left open where the match is weak. Size is omitted from some rows. Given values are once, few, many or a class for expanded clones.

CDR3nt	CDR3aa	v_gene	j_gene	abundance	d_gene
TGTGCCAGCAGTTACTCTCTCGACAGTCCCGTTTCTGGCTACACCTTC	CASSYSLDSPVSGYTF	TRBV6-5	TRBJ1-2	few	NA
TGTGCCATCAGCCAGGGACTAGCGACTAGCACAGATACGCAGTATTTT	CAISQGLATSTDTQYF	TRBV10-3	TRBJ2-3	few	TRBD2
TGCAGCGTTGATACAAGTACACTAAACACCGGGGAGCTGTTTTTT	CSVDTSTLNTGELFF	TRBV29-1	TRBJ2-2	few	NA
TGTGCCAGCAGCTTGGCTTTTCAGCGAATCACGCCTAGGAACGAGGCCTACGAGCAGTACTTC	CASSLAFQRITPRNEAYEQYF	TRBV5-6	TRBJ2-7	many	NA
TGTGCCAGCAGACAGACAGGGAACAATCAGCCCCAGCATTTT	CASRQTGNNQPQHF	TRBV28	TRBJ1-5	many	TRBD1
TGCAGTGCTAGTCGTCCGGGACTAGCATCATACAATGAGCAGTTCTTC	CSASRPGLASYNEQFF	TRBV20-1	TRBJ2-1	few	TRBD2
TGTGCCAGCAGCGTCCCGGGACATGAGCAGTTCTTC	CASSVPGHEQFF	TRBV9	TRBJ2-1	NA	NA
TGTGCCAGCAGTTACTCTTGGGGGGTCTACGAGCAGTACTTC	CASSYSWGVYEQYF	TRBV6-5	TRBJ2-7	few	NA
TGTGCCAGCAGCCAAGATACAGGTAGCAATCAGCCCCAGCATTTT	CASSQDTGSNQPQHF	TRBV4-2	TRBJ1-5	NA	NA
TGTGCCAGCATGATTAGCGGAAACACCGGGGAGCTGTTTTTT	CASMISGNTGELFF	TRBV2	TRBJ2-2	NA	NA
TGCAGTGCTAGAGCTACTAGCGGGATTGTCCCAGATACGCAGTATTTT	CSARATSGIVPDTQYF	TRBV20-1	TRBJ2-3	NA	TRBD2
TGTGCCAGCAGCATCCGATATGGCTACACCTTC	CASSIRYGYTF	TRBV11-3	TRBJ1-2	NA	NA
TGTGCCAGCAGCTTAGAACGACTTAACAATGAGCAGTTCTTC	CASSLERLNNEQFF	TRBV7-2	TRBJ2-1	NA	NA
TGCAGTGCTAGAGCCCTGGGGCGGTACTCCTACGAGCAGTACTTC	CSARALGRYSYEQYF	TRBV20-1	TRBJ2-7	many	NA
TGTGCCAGCAGGGGACTAGCGGGAGATACGCAGTATTTT	CASRGLAGDTQYF	TRBV6-1	TRBJ2-3	few	TRBD2
TGCAGTGCTGTACCCCTGGGGAAGCGGGAGGACGTAGGCGGGGAGACCCAGTACTTC	CSAVPLGKREDVGGETQYF	TRBV20-1	TRBJ2-5	NA	TRBD2
TGTGCCAGCAGTGTAACAGGGCGCACCGGGGAGCTGTTTTTT	CASSVTGRTGELFF	TRBV2	TRBJ2-2	once	NA
TGTGCCAGCAGTGAAGTTGTAGGGTTTTCGGAAAAACTGTTTTTT	CASSEVVGFSEKLFF	TRBV6-1	TRBJ1-4	NA	NA
TGTGCCAGCAGTGACAGGGGCGGGCGAATCAATGAGCAGTTCTTC	CASSDRGGRINEQFF	TRBV9	TRBJ2-1	many	TRBD1